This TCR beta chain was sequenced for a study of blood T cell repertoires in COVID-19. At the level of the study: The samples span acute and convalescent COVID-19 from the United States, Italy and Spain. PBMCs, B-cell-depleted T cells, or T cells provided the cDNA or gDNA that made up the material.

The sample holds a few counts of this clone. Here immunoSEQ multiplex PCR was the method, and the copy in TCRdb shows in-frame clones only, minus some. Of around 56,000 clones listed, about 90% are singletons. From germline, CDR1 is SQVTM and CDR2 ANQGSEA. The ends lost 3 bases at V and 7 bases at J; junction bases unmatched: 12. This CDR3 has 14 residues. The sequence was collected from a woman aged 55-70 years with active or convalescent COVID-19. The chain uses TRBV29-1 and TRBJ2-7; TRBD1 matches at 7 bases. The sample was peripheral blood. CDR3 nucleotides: TGCAGCGTTGAGCGTGACAGTGCCAGGGGGGAGCAGTACTTC. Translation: CSVERDSARGEQYF.